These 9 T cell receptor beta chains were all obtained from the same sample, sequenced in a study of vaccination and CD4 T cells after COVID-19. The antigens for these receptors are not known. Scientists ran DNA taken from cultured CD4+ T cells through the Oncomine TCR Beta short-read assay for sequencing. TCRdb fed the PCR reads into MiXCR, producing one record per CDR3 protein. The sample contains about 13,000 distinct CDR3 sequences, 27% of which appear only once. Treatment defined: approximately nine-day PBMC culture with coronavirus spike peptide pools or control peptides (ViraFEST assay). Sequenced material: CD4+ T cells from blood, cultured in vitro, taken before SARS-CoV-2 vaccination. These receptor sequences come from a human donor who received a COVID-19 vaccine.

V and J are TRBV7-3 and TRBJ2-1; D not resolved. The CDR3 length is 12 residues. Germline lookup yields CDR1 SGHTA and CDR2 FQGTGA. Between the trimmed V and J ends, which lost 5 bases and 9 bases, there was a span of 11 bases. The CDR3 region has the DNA TGTGCCAGCAGCCCGGTGGGTGGTGAGCAGTTCTTC. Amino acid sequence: CASSPVGGEQFF.

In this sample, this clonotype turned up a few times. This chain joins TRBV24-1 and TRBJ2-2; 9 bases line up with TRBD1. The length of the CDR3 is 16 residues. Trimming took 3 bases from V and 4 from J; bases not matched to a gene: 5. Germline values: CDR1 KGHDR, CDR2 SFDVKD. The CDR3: CATSDNRGQATGELFF. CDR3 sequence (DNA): TGTGCCACCAGTGATAACAGGGGGCAGGCCACCGGGGAGCTGTTTTTT.

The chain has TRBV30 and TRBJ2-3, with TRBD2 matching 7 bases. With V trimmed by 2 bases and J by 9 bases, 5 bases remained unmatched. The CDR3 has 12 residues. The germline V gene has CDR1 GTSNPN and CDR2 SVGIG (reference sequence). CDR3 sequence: CAWSLSGDTQYF. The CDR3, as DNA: TGTGCCTGGAGTCTCAGCGGGGACACGCAGTATTTT.

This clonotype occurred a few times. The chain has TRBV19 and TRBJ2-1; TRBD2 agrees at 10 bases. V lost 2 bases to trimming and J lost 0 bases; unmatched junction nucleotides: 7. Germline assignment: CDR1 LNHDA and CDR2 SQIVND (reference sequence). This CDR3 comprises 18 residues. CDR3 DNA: TGTGCCAGTAGTATAATAAGCGGGGGGGTCAGCTCCTACAATGAGCAGTTCTTC. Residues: CASSIISGGVSSYNEQFF.

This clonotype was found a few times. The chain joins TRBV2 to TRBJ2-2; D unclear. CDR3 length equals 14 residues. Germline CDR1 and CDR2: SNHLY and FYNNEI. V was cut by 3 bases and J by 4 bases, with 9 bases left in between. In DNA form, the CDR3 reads TGTGCCAGCAGTGACTACGGCAGCACCGGGGAGCTGTTTTTT. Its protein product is CASSDYGSTGELFF.

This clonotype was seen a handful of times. The CDR3 nucleotides read TGTGCCAGTAGTTCCGGGACAGGGGGCAGGGGCAATCAGCCCCAGCATTTT. Protein product: CASSSGTGGRGNQPQHF. The gene calls are TRBV19 and TRBJ1-5; 12 nucleotides agree with TRBD1. The V and J ends lost 5 bases and 2 bases, in that order; junction bases with no gene match: 7. Germline V gene lookup returns CDR1 LNHDA and CDR2 SQIVND (reference sequence). The CDR3 has 17 amino acids.

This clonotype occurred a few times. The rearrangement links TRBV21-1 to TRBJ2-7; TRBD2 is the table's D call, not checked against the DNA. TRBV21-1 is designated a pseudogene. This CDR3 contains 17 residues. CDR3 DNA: TGTGCCAGCAGCACTCGATCAGGGCGGGGGGGCCTATACGAGCAGTACTTC. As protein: CASSTRSGRGGLYEQYF.

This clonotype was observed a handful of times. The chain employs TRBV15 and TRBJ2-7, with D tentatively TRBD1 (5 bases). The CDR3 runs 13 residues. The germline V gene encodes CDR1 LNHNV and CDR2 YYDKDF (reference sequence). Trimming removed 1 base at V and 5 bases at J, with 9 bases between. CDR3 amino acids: CATSRGPRDEQYF. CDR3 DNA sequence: TGTGCCACCAGCAGAGGGCCCAGGGACGAGCAGTACTTC.

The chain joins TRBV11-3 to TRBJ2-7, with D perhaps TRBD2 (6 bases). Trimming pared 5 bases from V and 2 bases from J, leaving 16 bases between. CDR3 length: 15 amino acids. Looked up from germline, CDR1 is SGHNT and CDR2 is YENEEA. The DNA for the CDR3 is TGTGCCAGCAGCCCGAAGCGGGTTGGGGCCTACGAGCAGTACTTC. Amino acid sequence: CASSPKRVGAYEQYF.